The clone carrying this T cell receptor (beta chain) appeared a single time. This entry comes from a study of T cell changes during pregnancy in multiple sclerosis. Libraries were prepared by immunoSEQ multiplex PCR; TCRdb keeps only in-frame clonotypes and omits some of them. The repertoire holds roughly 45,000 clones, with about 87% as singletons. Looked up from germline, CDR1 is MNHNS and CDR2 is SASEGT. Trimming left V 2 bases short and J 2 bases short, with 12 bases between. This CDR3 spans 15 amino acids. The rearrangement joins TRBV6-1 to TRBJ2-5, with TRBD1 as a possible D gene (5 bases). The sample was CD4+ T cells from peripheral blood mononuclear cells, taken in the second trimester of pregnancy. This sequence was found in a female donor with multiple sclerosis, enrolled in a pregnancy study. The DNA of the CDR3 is TGTGCCAGCAGTGAATGGGCAGGGTTACAAGAGACCCAGTACTTC. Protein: CASSEWAGLQETQYF.